This T cell receptor (beta chain) emerged from a study of shared clonotypes between healthy human individuals. This CDR3 is 16 amino acids long. The trim removed 3 bases at V and 1 base at J, leaving 3 bases unmatched. The V gene's germline CDR1 is SGHDN and CDR2 FVKESK. The repertoire was sequenced with immunoSEQ multiplex PCR; TCRdb's copy has only in-frame clones and lacks some. The sample includes around 990,000 clones, about 72% of them seen just once. General study points: Relative to their counterparts shared across all four donors, non-shared clonotypes exhibited diminished generation probabilities.

A note on this clone: No antigen is known for it.

The V and J genes are TRBV14 and TRBJ2-2; 9 nucleotides match TRBD1. The sequenced sample consisted of memory CD4+ T cells from PBMCs. Specified subset: CD45RA-negative fraction. This sequence was found in a man between 18 and 35 years old in good health. Some clones in this sample may be carry-over from other donors' samples. The CDR3 region has the DNA TGTGCCAGCAGCCAGACAGGGGGTTTGAACACCGGGGAGCTGTTTTTT. Translated: CASSQTGGLNTGELFF.